Listed below are T cell receptor beta chains from one sample, sequenced in a study of blood T cell repertoires in COVID-19. Repertoires were generated with immunoSEQ multiplex PCR, while TCRdb's copy carries only in-frame clones and drops some. Here the sample spans around 63,000 clones, roughly 83% being singletons. Sequencing was carried out using peripheral blood. These receptors originate from a man aged 55 to 70 with COVID-19, enrolled during active disease. Each CDR3 is given with its conserved first and last residue. D genes are given only for firm matches. Rows give clone size only sometimes, using once, few, many, or a class for an expanded clone.

DNA: TGTGCCAGCAGTAGCGGTGTTACGCAGTATTTT; CDR3: CASSSGVTQYF; D: NA; J: TRBJ2-3; size: NA; V: TRBV6-5
DNA: TGTGCAAGTCGCTTATCGGGATTAGAGGCGCAGTATTTT; CDR3: CASRLSGLEAQYF; D: NA; J: TRBJ2-3; size: NA; V: TRBV12-2
DNA: TGTGCCAGCAGCGTACAGGGGGTTATCTATGGCTACACCTTC; CDR3: CASSVQGVIYGYTF; D: TRBD1; J: TRBJ1-2; size: NA; V: TRBV3-1/TRBV3-2
DNA: TGTGCCAGCAGTTTATATCAGGGGGCCCGCACAGATACGCAGTATTTT; CDR3: CASSLYQGARTDTQYF; D: TRBD1; J: TRBJ2-3; size: NA; V: TRBV28
DNA: TGTGCCAGCAGCTCGGACACCAGCTCCTACAATGAGCAGTTCTTC; CDR3: CASSSDTSSYNEQFF; D: NA; J: TRBJ2-1; size: NA; V: TRBV5-4
DNA: TGTGCCAGCAGCCAAGCTATAGCGGGAGGGTCGTACTTC; CDR3: CASSQAIAGGSYF; D: TRBD2; J: TRBJ2-7; size: NA; V: TRBV3-1/TRBV3-2
DNA: TGTGCCAGCAGTCCCATCTCCTACGAGCAGTACTTC; CDR3: CASSPISYEQYF; D: NA; J: TRBJ2-7; size: NA; V: TRBV6-2/TRBV6-3
DNA: TGTGCCACCAGCAGAGATTTGACATTACCCTACGAGCAGTACTTC; CDR3: CATSRDLTLPYEQYF; D: NA; J: TRBJ2-7; size: NA; V: TRBV15
DNA: TGTGCCAGCAGTTTTGCGGGATTCTCCCACAATGAGCAGTTCTTC; CDR3: CASSFAGFSHNEQFF; D: NA; J: TRBJ2-1; size: once; V: TRBV25-1
DNA: TGTGCCAGCAGCCCCCGCGGAGCGGGAGTAGGAAATGAGCAGTTCTTC; CDR3: CASSPRGAGVGNEQFF; D: TRBD2; J: TRBJ2-1; size: NA; V: TRBV7-3
DNA: TGTGCCAGCAGTTCAGCAGGGGAGGGCTACGAGCAGTACTTC; CDR3: CASSSAGEGYEQYF; D: NA; J: TRBJ2-7; size: few; V: TRBV28
DNA: TGTGCCAGCTCACCCTTAGGGGGGGGGATGAACACTGAAGCTTTCTTT; CDR3: CASSPLGGGMNTEAFF; D: NA; J: TRBJ1-1; size: NA; V: TRBV18
DNA: TGTGCCAGCAGTAGGGGTATCAATTCACCCCTCCACTTT; CDR3: CASSRGINSPLHF; D: NA; J: TRBJ1-6; size: few; V: TRBV2
DNA: TGCGCCAGCCACCTGACTTGGACCGGGGAGCTGTTTTTT; CDR3: CASHLTWTGELFF; D: NA; J: TRBJ2-2; size: NA; V: TRBV10-2
DNA: TGTGCCAGCAGCTTAGAGGGGGCCACCTTGAACACTGAAGCTTTCTTT; CDR3: CASSLEGATLNTEAFF; D: NA; J: TRBJ1-1; size: NA; V: TRBV11-2
DNA: TGTGCCAGCAGCATGAGTGCCCTGAACACTGAAGCTTTCTTT; CDR3: CASSMSALNTEAFF; D: NA; J: TRBJ1-1; size: few; V: TRBV9
DNA: TGTGCCAGCAGTTTCCTGGACAGGGTCAGCTATGGCTACACCTTC; CDR3: CASSFLDRVSYGYTF; D: TRBD1; J: TRBJ1-2; size: NA; V: TRBV27
DNA: TGTGCCAGCTCACCCGCCGGTCTATATAGCAATCAGCCCCAGCATTTT; CDR3: CASSPAGLYSNQPQHF; D: NA; J: TRBJ1-5; size: NA; V: TRBV18
DNA: TGTGCCAGCAGCTTAACAGGTAGCGGGGGGCCCACAGATACGCAGTATTTT; CDR3: CASSLTGSGGPTDTQYF; D: TRBD2; J: TRBJ2-3; size: NA; V: TRBV7-3
DNA: TGTGCCTGCCCCCGGGACGGGACTGCAACTAATGAAAAACTGTTTTTT; CDR3: CACPRDGTATNEKLFF; D: NA; J: TRBJ1-4; size: NA; V: TRBV30
DNA: TGTGCCAGCAGCCCTTCCGCTAGGGGGAATTCCTACGAGCAGTACTTC; CDR3: CASSPSARGNSYEQYF; D: NA; J: TRBJ2-7; size: NA; V: TRBV6-2/TRBV6-3
DNA: TGTGCCAGCAGCGTAACCGACAGGCCGAACACCGGGGAGCTGTTTTTT; CDR3: CASSVTDRPNTGELFF; D: NA; J: TRBJ2-2; size: NA; V: TRBV9
DNA: TGTGCCATCAGTAAAAACGACGAGGCTGGGGCCAACGTCCTGACTTTC; CDR3: CAISKNDEAGANVLTF; D: NA; J: TRBJ2-6; size: NA; V: TRBV10-3
DNA: TGTGCCACCTGTGGGAGTCTGAATCAGCCCCAGCATTTT; CDR3: CATCGSLNQPQHF; D: NA; J: TRBJ1-5; size: NA; V: TRBV6-5
DNA: TGTGCCACCAGTGATTTTGGGACAGGGCCCACCGGGGAGCTGTTTTTT; CDR3: CATSDFGTGPTGELFF; D: TRBD1; J: TRBJ2-2; size: NA; V: TRBV24-1
DNA: TGTGCCAGCAGTTACACGAAGGGACAGCTTTACGAGCAGTACTTC; CDR3: CASSYTKGQLYEQYF; D: TRBD1; J: TRBJ2-7; size: NA; V: TRBV6-5
DNA: TGTGCCATCACCCGTTCGAGTGGTGAAGCTTTCTTT; CDR3: CAITRSSGEAFF; D: NA; J: TRBJ1-1; size: NA; V: TRBV10-3
DNA: TGTGCCAGCAGCTTCGATACAGGGGACCACTATGGCTACACCTTC; CDR3: CASSFDTGDHYGYTF; D: TRBD1; J: TRBJ1-2; size: few; V: TRBV9
DNA: TGTGCCAGCAGCCAAGATAACCCACCGGGGACTGAAGCTTTCTTT; CDR3: CASSQDNPPGTEAFF; D: NA; J: TRBJ1-1; size: NA; V: TRBV3-1/TRBV3-2
DNA: TGTGCCAGCAGTTACTCTCAGGGTGATCTCTACGAGCAGTACTTC; CDR3: CASSYSQGDLYEQYF; D: NA; J: TRBJ2-7; size: once; V: TRBV6-5
DNA: TGTGCCAGCAGTGAGGATTCAGGGGGCGGCGGGGAGCTGTTTTTT; CDR3: CASSEDSGGGGELFF; D: TRBD1; J: TRBJ2-2; size: NA; V: TRBV2
DNA: TGTGCTGACAGGGAGGAGGGGGTGGGGAATGAGCAGTTCTTC; CDR3: CADREEGVGNEQFF; D: NA; J: TRBJ2-1; size: NA; V: TRBV2
DNA: TGTGCCAGCAGCTTGGAGGTCACAGATACGCAGTATTTT; CDR3: CASSLEVTDTQYF; D: NA; J: TRBJ2-3; size: NA; V: TRBV11-3
DNA: TGCGCCAGCAGCAGGGACAGGGGTAATGAAAAACTGTTTTTT; CDR3: CASSRDRGNEKLFF; D: TRBD1; J: TRBJ1-4; size: NA; V: TRBV5-1
DNA: TGTGCCAGCAGCCGACAGACAGATTACGAGCAGTACTTC; CDR3: CASSRQTDYEQYF; D: NA; J: TRBJ2-7; size: few; V: TRBV7-6
DNA: TGTGCCAGCAGCCTATCGGGAAAGAACACTGAAGCTTTCTTT; CDR3: CASSLSGKNTEAFF; D: NA; J: TRBJ1-1; size: NA; V: TRBV4-2
DNA: TGTGCCAGCAGCTTTATACACGAAGAGACCCAGTACTTC; CDR3: CASSFIHEETQYF; D: NA; J: TRBJ2-5; size: NA; V: TRBV7-2
DNA: TGTGCCAGCAGCAAAGGACAGGGCGCGAGGGATCAGCCCCAGCATTTT; CDR3: CASSKGQGARDQPQHF; D: TRBD1; J: TRBJ1-5; size: NA; V: TRBV9
DNA: TGCGCCAGCAGCTTGGCTGGTGGGACTAGCGGAAACAATGAGCAGTTCTTC; CDR3: CASSLAGGTSGNNEQFF; D: TRBD2; J: TRBJ2-1; size: NA; V: TRBV5-1
DNA: TGTGCCAGCAGTGACGGGGGGCCCCAAGAGACCCAGTACTTC; CDR3: CASSDGGPQETQYF; D: NA; J: TRBJ2-5; size: NA; V: TRBV6-1
DNA: TGTGCCAGCTCTCGCCCTGGGGGGGGGCAAGTGAACACTGAAGCTTTCTTT; CDR3: CASSRPGGGQVNTEAFF; D: NA; J: TRBJ1-1; size: NA; V: TRBV28
DNA: TGCGCCAGTGGAACTAGCGGGAACACCGGGGAGCTGTTTTTT; CDR3: CASGTSGNTGELFF; D: TRBD2; J: TRBJ2-2; size: NA; V: TRBV5-1
DNA: TGTGCCAGCAGCTTAGAGGGAGGTTTTGATAGCAATCAGCCCCAGCATTTT; CDR3: CASSLEGGFDSNQPQHF; D: NA; J: TRBJ1-5; size: NA; V: TRBV7-9
DNA: TGTGCCAGCAGCGTAGAGGGAAGCGGGGAATATTACGAGCAGTACTTC; CDR3: CASSVEGSGEYYEQYF; D: TRBD2; J: TRBJ2-7; size: NA; V: TRBV9
DNA: TGCGCCAGCAGTACGGGTAGCTCCTATAATTCACCCCTCCACTTT; CDR3: CASSTGSSYNSPLHF; D: NA; J: TRBJ1-6; size: NA; V: TRBV5-1
DNA: TGTGCCAGTACCACAGCCCGGCCAGGGGGCTTATACGCTGAAGCTTTCTTT; CDR3: CASTTARPGGLYAEAFF; D: TRBD1; J: TRBJ1-1; size: NA; V: TRBV19
DNA: TGTGCCAGCAGTTCGAACCGGGACAGAAGACCCTACGAGCAGTACTTC; CDR3: CASSSNRDRRPYEQYF; D: TRBD1; J: TRBJ2-7; size: NA; V: TRBV7-9
DNA: TGTGCCAGCAGCTTAACTTTCGGGACAGGGAACACTGAAGCTTTCTTT; CDR3: CASSLTFGTGNTEAFF; D: TRBD1; J: TRBJ1-1; size: few; V: TRBV7-3
DNA: TGTGCCAGCTCACTAAACAGCAATTCACCCCTCCACTTT; CDR3: CASSLNSNSPLHF; D: NA; J: TRBJ1-6; size: NA; V: TRBV18
DNA: TGTGCCAGCAGGAGACAGGGCGGTGAAGCTTTCTTT; CDR3: CASRRQGGEAFF; D: TRBD1; J: TRBJ1-1; size: few; V: TRBV2
DNA: TGTGCCAGCAGGACCCAGCTAGTTAGCAATCAGCCCCAGCATTTT; CDR3: CASRTQLVSNQPQHF; D: NA; J: TRBJ1-5; size: NA; V: TRBV6-5
DNA: TGTGCCACCAGCCACCCGTCCGGGGGGAACACCGGGGAGCTGTTTTTT; CDR3: CATSHPSGGNTGELFF; D: NA; J: TRBJ2-2; size: NA; V: TRBV15
DNA: TGTGCCAGCAGTGAACCGGGAGGCACTGAAGCTTTCTTT; CDR3: CASSEPGGTEAFF; D: NA; J: TRBJ1-1; size: NA; V: TRBV6-1
DNA: TGCGCCAGCTTGGGGCACCGGGACACCCCTAGCACAGATACGCAGTATTTT; CDR3: CASLGHRDTPSTDTQYF; D: NA; J: TRBJ2-3; size: NA; V: TRBV5-1